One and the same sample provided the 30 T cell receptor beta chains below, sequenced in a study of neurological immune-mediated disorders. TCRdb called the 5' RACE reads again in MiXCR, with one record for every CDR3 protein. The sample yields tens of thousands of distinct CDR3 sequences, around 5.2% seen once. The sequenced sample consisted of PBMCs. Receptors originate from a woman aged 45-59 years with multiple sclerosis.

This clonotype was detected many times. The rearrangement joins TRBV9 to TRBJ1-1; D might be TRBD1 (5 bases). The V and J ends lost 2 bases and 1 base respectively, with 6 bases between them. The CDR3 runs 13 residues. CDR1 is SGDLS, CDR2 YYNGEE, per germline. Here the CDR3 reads CASSVRGNTEAFF. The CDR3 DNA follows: TGTGCCAGCAGCGTTAGGGGGAACACTGAAGCTTTCTTT.

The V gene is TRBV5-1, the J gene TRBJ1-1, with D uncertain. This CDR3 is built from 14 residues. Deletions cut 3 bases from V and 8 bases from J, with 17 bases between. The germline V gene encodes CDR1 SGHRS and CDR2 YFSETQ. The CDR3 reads CASSSAELVTEAFF. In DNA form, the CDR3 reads TGCGCCAGCAGCTCAGCCGAGTTAGTCACGGAAGCTTTCTTT.

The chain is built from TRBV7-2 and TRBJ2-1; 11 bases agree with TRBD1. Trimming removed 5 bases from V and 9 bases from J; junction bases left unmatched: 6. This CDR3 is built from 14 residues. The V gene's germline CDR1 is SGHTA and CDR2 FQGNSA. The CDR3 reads CASSPDRGPGEQFF. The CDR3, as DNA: TGTGCCAGCAGCCCGGACAGGGGGCCAGGTGAGCAGTTCTTC.

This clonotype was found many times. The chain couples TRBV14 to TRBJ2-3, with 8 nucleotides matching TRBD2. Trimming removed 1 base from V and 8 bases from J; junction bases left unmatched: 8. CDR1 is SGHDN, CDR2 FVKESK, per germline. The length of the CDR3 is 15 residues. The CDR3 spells CASSQGTSWGGTQYF. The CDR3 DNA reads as TGTGCCAGCAGCCAAGGGACTAGCTGGGGCGGTACGCAGTATTTT.

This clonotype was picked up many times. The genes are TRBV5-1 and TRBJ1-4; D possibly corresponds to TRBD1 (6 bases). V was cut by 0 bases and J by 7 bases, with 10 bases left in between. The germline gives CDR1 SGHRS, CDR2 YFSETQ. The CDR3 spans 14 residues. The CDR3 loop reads CASSLEGDGEKLFF. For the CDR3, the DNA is TGCGCCAGCAGCTTGGAGGGGGATGGTGAAAAACTGTTTTTT.

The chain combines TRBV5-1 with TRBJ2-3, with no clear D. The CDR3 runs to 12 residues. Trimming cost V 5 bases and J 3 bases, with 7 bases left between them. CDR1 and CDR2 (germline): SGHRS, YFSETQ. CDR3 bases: TGCGCCAGCAGGGTCGAAACAGATACGCAGTATTTT. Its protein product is CASRVETDTQYF.

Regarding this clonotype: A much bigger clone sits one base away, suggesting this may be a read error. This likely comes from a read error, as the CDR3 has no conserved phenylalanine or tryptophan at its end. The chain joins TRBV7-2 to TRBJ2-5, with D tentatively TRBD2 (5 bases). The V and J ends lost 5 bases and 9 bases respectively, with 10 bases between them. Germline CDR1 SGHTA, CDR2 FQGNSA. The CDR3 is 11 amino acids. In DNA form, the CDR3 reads TGTGCCAGCAGCGTAGGAGGCTCCCAGTACTTA. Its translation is CASSVGGSQYL.

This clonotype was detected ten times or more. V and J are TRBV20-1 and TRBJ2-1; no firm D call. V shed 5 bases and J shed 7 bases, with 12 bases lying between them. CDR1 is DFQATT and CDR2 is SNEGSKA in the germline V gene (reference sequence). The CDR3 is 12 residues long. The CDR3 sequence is CSAPILVNEQFF. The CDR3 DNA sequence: TGCAGTGCTCCCATATTGGTAAATGAGCAGTTCTTC.

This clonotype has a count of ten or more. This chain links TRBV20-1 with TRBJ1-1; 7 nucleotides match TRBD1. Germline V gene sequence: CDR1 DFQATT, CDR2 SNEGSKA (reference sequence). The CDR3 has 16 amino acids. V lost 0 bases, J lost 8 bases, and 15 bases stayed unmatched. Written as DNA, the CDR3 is TGCAGTGCTAGAGATAATTCGGGACAGTTGATGCAAGAAGCTTTCTTT. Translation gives CSARDNSGQLMQEAFF.

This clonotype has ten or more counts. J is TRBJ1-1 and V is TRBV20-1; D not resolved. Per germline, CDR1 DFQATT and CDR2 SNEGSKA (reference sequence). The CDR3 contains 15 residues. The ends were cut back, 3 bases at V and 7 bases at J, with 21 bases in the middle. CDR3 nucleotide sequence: TGCAGTGCTAGCGGCGGGCAGGATCCTAAAAGTGAAGCTTTCTTT. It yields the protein CSASGGQDPKSEAFF.

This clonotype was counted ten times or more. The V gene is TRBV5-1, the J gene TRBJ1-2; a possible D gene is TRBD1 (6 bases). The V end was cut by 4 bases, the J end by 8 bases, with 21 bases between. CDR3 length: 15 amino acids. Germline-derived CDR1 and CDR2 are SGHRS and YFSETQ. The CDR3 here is CASSPEGGVANGYTF. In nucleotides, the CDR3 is TGCGCCAGCAGCCCCGAGGGGGGGGTAGCTAACGGCTACACCTTC. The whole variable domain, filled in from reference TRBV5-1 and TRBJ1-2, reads KAGVTQTPRYLIKTRGQQVTLSCSPISGHRSVSWYQQTPGQGLQFLFEYFSETQRNKGNFPGRFSGRQFSNSRSEMNVSTLELGDSALYLCASSPEGGVANGYTFGSGTRLTVV.

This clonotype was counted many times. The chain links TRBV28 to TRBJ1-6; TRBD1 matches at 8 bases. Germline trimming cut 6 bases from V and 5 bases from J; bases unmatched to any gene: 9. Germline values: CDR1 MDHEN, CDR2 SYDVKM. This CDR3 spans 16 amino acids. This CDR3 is CASRTTGALNNSPLHF. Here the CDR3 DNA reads TGTGCCAGCAGGACGACAGGGGCATTGAATAATTCACCCCTCCACTTT.

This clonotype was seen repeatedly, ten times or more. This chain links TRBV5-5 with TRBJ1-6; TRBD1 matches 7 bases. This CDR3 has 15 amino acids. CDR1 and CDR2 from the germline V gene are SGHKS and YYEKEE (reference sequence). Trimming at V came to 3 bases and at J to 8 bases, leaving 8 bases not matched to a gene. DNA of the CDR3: TGTGCCAGCAGCTGGACTACAGGGGCTCATTCACCCCTCCACTTT. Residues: CASSWTTGAHSPLHF.

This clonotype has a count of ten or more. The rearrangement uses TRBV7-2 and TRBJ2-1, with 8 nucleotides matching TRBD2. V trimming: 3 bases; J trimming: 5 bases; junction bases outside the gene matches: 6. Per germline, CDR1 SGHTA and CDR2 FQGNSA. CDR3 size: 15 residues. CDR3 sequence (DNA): TGTGCCAGCAGCTTTCGGGGGGGGGCGGACAATGAGCAGTTCTTC. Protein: CASSFRGGADNEQFF.

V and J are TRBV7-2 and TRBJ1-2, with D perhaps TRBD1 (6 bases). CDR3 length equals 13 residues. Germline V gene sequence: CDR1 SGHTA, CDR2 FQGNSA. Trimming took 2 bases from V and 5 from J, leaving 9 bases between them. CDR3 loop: CASSLPRGYGYTF. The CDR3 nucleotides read TGTGCCAGCAGCTTACCCAGGGGATATGGCTACACCTTC. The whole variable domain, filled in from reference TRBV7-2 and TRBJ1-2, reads GAGVSQSPSNKVTEKGKDVELRCDPISGHTALYWYRQSLGQGLEFLIYFQGNSAPDKSGLPSDRFSAERTGGSVSTLTIQRTQQEDSAVYLCASSLPRGYGYTFGSGTRLTVV.

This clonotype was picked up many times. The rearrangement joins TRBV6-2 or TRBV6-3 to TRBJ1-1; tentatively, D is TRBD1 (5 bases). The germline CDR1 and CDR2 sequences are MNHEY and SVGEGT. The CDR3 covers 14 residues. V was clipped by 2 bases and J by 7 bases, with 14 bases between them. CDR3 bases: TGTGCCAGCAGTTACGGGACTTCTGCTAGTGAAGCTTTCTTT. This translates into CASSYGTSASEAFF.

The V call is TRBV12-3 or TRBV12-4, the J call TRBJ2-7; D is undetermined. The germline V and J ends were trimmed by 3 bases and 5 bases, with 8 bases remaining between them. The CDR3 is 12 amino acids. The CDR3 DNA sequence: TGTGCCAGCAGTTTGCGCGCGGACGAGCAGTACTTC. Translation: CASSLRADEQYF.

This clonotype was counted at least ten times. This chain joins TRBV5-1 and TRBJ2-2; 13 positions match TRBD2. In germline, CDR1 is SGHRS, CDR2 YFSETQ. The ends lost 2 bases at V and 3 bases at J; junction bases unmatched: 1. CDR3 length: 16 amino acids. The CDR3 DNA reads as TGCGCCAGCAGCTTTACTAGCGGGGGGGACACCGGGGAGCTGTTTTTT. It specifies CASSFTSGGDTGELFF. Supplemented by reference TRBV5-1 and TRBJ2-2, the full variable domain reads KAGVTQTPRYLIKTRGQQVTLSCSPISGHRSVSWYQQTPGQGLQFLFEYFSETQRNKGNFPGRFSGRQFSNSRSEMNVSTLELGDSALYLCASSFTSGGDTGELFFGEGSRLTVL.

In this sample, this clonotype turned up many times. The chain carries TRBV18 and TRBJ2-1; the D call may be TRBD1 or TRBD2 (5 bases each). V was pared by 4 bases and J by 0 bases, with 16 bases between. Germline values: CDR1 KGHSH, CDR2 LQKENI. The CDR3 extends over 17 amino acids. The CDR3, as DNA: TGTGCCAGCTCACGGGAGCAGGGAAGATCCTCCTACAATGAGCAGTTCTTC. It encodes CASSREQGRSSYNEQFF.

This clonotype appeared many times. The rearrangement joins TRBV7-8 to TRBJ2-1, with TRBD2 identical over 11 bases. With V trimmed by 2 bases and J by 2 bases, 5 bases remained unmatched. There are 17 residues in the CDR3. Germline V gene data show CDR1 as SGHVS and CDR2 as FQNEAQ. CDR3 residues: CASSLYLAGGPYNEQFF. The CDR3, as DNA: TGTGCCAGCAGCTTATACCTAGCGGGGGGACCCTACAATGAGCAGTTCTTC.

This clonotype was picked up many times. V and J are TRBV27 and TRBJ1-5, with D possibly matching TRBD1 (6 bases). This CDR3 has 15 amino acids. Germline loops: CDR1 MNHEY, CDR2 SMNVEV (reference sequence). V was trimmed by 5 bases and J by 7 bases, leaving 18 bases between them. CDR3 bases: TGTGCCAGCAGTCCTTACCAGGGGAGGAGACAGCCCCAGCATTTT. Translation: CASSPYQGRRQPQHF.

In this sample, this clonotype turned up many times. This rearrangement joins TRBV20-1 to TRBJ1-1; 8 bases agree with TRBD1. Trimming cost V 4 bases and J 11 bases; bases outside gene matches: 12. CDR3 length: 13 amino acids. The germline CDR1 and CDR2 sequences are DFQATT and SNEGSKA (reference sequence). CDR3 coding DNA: TGCAGTGCTATCCACAGGGGGGCCCAGGCTGCTTTCTTT. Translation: CSAIHRGAQAAFF.

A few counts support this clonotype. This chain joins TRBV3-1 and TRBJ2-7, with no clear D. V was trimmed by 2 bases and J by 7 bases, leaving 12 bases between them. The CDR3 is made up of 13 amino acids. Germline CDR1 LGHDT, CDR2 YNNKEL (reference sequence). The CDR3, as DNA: TGTGCCAGCAGCCAACATATGGTCGGGGAGCAGTACTTC. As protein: CASSQHMVGEQYF.

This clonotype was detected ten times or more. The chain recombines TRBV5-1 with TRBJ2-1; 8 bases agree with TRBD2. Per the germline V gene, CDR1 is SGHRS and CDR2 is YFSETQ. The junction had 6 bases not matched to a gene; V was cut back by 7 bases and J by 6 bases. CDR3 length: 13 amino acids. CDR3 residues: CASSRGGRNEQFF. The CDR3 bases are TGCGCCAGCTCCCGGGGGGGGCGCAATGAGCAGTTCTTC.

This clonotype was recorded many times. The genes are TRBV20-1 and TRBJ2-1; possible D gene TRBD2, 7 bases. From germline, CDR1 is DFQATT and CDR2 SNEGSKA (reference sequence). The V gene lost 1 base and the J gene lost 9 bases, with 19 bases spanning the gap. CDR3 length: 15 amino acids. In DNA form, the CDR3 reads TGCAGTGCTAGAGTTCGCCGGGGGGCACGGGTTGAGCAGTTCTTC. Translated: CSARVRRGARVEQFF.

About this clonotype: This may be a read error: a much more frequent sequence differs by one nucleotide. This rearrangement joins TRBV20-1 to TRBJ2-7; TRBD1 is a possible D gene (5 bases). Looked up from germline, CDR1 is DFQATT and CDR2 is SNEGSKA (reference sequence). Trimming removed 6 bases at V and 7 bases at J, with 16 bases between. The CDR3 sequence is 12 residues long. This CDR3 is CSAANRTLEQYF. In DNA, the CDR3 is TGCAGTGCAGCGAACAGGACCCTAGAGCAGTACTTC.

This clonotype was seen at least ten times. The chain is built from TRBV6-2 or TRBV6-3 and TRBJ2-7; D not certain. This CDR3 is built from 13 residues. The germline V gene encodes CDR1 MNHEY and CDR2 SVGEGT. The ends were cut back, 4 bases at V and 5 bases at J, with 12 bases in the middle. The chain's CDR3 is CASSSEPQDEQYV. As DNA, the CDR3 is TGTGCCAGCAGTTCCGAACCACAAGACGAGCAGTACGTC.

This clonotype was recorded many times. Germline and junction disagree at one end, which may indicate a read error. The CDR3 coding sequence is TGTGCCAGCAGTGTACCAGGGAGGACTGAAGCCTTCTTT. Translated: CASSVPGRTEAFF. V usage is TRBV27 and J usage is TRBJ1-1; TRBD1 is a possible D gene (5 bases). Germline lookup yields CDR1 MNHEY and CDR2 SMNVEV (reference sequence). The CDR3 is made up of 13 amino acids.

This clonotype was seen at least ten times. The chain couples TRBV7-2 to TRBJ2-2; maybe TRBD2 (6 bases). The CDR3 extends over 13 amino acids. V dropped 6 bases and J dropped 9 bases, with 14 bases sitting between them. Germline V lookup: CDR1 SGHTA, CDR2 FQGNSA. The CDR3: CASSLGGRRELFF. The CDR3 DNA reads TGTGCCAGCAGTCTCGGGGGTCGCCGGGAGCTGTTTTTT.

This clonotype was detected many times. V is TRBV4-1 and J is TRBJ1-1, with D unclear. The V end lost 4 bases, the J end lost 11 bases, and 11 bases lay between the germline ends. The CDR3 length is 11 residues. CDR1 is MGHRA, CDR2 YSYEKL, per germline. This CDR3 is CASSRSNAAFF. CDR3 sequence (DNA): TGCGCCAGCAGCCGATCAAATGCGGCTTTCTTT.